This T cell receptor (beta chain) was obtained from a study of cytomegalovirus exposure and HLA in healthy donors. Study-level results: The authors judged a highly shared variant cluster likely a sequencing artifact.

Comment on this clone: Its antigen is still unknown.

13 Jbeta primers and 60 Vbeta primers were used for the PCR. TCRdb's copy holds only in-frame clones and misses some; the assay was immunoSEQ multiplex PCR. The table records over 90,000 clones, 64% of them present only once. CDR1 MDHEN and CDR2 SYDVKM come from the germline V gene. The length of the CDR3 is 13 residues. Unmatched junction bases numbered 5, after V lost 6 bases and J lost 4 bases. The origin of this receptor is a man aged 55 to 70 in good health and CMV-seronegative. Sequencing was carried out using PBMCs. The chain is built from TRBV28 and TRBJ1-1; 7 bases fit TRBD1. DNA of the CDR3: TGTGCCAGCAGCAGAGACAGGGTCACTGAAGCTTTCTTT. Amino acids: CASSRDRVTEAFF.